One sample yielded the 9 T cell receptor beta chains listed below, sequenced in a study of human T cells and chemical hapten exposure. MiXCR was run by TCRdb on the RACE reads, yielding one entry per CDR3 protein. The data show roughly 360,000 distinct CDR3 sequences, about 4.4% seen once. The time point was: patch test 1, 2 weeks after DPC sensitization. Noted treatment: therapeutic diphenylcyclopropenone sensitization with weekly scalp DPC. The input for sequencing was whole blood, taken in connection with sensitization to the hapten diphenylcyclopropenone (DPC). The receptors here all came from a woman aged 50 to 60 with alopecia areata. Some clones in this sample may be carry-over from other donors' samples.

This clonotype has at least ten counts. V is TRBV20-1 and J is TRBJ1-6; 7 bases line up with TRBD1. This CDR3 contains 13 residues. The V gene's germline CDR1 is DFQATT and CDR2 SNEGSKA (reference sequence). After removal of 2 bases from V and 14 bases from J, the junction contained 9 bases not matched to a gene. The DNA for the CDR3 is TGCAGTGCTAGAACCTTGGACAGGTTGACCCTCCACTTT. This gives the protein CSARTLDRLTLHF.

On this clonotype: The junction does not match germline at one end; this may be a read error. The V and J genes are TRBV6-5 and TRBJ1-2; D unclear. From germline, CDR1 is MNHEY and CDR2 SVGAGI. The CDR3 is made up of 15 amino acids. The CDR3 coding sequence is TGTGCCGGCAGTTACTCGCGGGCCGTCAACTATGGCTACACCTTC. Its translation: CAGSYSRAVNYGYTF.

This CDR3 is CASSLGQIASPLHF. The CDR3, as DNA: TGTGCCAGCAGTTTGGGGCAGATCGCTTCACCCCTCCACTTT. The V and J genes are TRBV27 and TRBJ1-6; D perhaps matches TRBD1 (5 bases). Germline V gene lookup returns CDR1 MNHEY and CDR2 SMNVEV (reference sequence). Trimming took off 3 bases at V and 9 bases at J, with 12 bases between the two ends. The CDR3 sequence is 14 residues long.

This clonotype was observed a few times. The genes are TRBV2 and TRBJ2-2, with no clear D. The CDR3 covers 14 residues. Germline V CDR1 and CDR2: SNHLY, FYNNEI. V lost 4 bases to trimming and J lost 3 bases, with 9 bases between them. DNA for the CDR3: TGTGCCAGCAGTGTCCTCTCCTACACCGGGGAGCTGTTTTTT. This gives the protein CASSVLSYTGELFF.

In its sample, this clonotype was seen a few times. The CDR3 region has the DNA TGCAGTGCTAGAGATAGCTTCTACAATGAGCAGTTCTTC. Translating it yields CSARDSFYNEQFF. J is TRBJ2-1 and V is TRBV20-1; D uncertain. This CDR3 is built from 13 residues. V was cut by 0 bases and J by 3 bases, with 6 bases left in between. Germline-derived CDR1 and CDR2 are DFQATT and SNEGSKA (reference sequence).

This clonotype turned up a few times. V and J are TRBV28 and TRBJ1-4; D uncertain. CDR1 is MDHEN and CDR2 is SYDVKM in the germline V gene. Trimming took off 6 bases at V and 7 bases at J, with 15 bases between the two ends. CDR3 length: 14 amino acids. The CDR3 bases are TGTGCCAGCAGCGGTAGTGGGGAGGGTGAAAAACTGTTTTTT. Protein: CASSGSGEGEKLFF.

This chain connects TRBV5-6 to TRBJ1-5; D unclear. CDR3 length: 16 amino acids. V was pared by 0 bases and J by 2 bases, with 12 bases between. The germline V gene has CDR1 SGHDT and CDR2 YYEEEE. CDR3 nucleotides: TGTGCCAGCAGCTTGGGTCTGGGTGAGGGCAATCAGCCCCAGCATTTT. Amino acids: CASSLGLGEGNQPQHF. Based on the CDR3 plus reference TRBV5-6 and TRBJ1-5, the full variable domain is DAGVTQSPTHLIKTRGQQVTLRCSPKSGHDTVSWYQQALGQGPQFIFQYYEEEERQRGNFPDRFSGHQFPNYSSELNVNALLLGDSALYLCASSLGLGEGNQPQHFGDGTRLSIL.

In its sample, this clonotype was seen a few times. CDR3 sequence (DNA): TGTGCCATCAGTATGGAGGAGAACACTGAAGCTTTCTTT. This translates into CAISMEENTEAFF. This chain connects TRBV10-3 to TRBJ1-1; D ambiguous. This CDR3 has 13 amino acids. The germline CDR1 and CDR2 sequences are ENHRY and SYGVKD. V lost 5 bases and J lost 1, with 8 bases in between.

This clonotype was detected ten times or more. The chain joins TRBV12-3 or TRBV12-4 to TRBJ2-2; D perhaps matches TRBD2 (5 bases). V was trimmed by 8 bases and J by 1 base, leaving 11 bases between them. CDR3 length equals 14 residues. The CDR3 DNA is TGTGCCAGCGGTCGAGAGGGGAACACCGGGGAGCTGTTTTTT. Amino acids: CASGREGNTGELFF.